Reported below is one TCR beta chain. This sample was included in a study of identifying expanded T cells in peripheral blood. CDR1 and CDR2 from the germline V gene are SGHKS and YYEKEE (reference sequence). V lost 1 base, J lost 8 bases, and 18 bases lay in between. The CDR3 has 15 residues. Using immunoSEQ multiplex PCR, the repertoire was profiled, and TCRdb retains in-frame clones only, with some absent. The sample shows around 130,000 clones, 80% to 90% of them seen only once. During the collection period, no donor immune events like infections were recorded. The chain employs TRBV5-5 and TRBJ1-2; D unresolved. The origin of this receptor is a person between 18 and 75 years old in good health. The sequenced sample consisted of blood. CDR3 sequence: CASSLSIEVGFGYTF. In DNA form, the CDR3 reads TGTGCCAGCAGCTTGTCTATCGAGGTCGGCTTCGGCTACACCTTC.